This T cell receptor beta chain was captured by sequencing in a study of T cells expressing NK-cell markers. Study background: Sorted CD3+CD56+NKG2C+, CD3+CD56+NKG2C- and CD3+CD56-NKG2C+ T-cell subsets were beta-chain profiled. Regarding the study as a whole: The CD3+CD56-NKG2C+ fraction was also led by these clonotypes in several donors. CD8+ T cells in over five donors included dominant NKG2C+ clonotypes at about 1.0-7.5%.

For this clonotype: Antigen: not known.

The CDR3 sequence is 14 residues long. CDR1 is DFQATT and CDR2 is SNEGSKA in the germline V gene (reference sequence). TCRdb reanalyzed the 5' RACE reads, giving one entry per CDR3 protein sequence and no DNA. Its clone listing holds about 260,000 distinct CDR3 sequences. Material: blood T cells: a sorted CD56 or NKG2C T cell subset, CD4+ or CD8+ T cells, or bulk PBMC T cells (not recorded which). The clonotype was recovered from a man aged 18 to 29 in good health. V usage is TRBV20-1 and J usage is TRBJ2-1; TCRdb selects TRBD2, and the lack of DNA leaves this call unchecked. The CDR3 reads CSAYVAGQYNEQFF.